This T cell receptor beta chain was identified during a study of neurological immune-mediated disorders. On the study more broadly: There were 34 multiple sclerosis patients; around 31 were relapsing-remitting and 3 were secondary progressive.

The CDR3 extends over 16 amino acids. Germline V gene data show CDR1 as LNHNV and CDR2 as YYDKDF (reference sequence). Between the trimmed V and J ends, which lost 0 bases and 0 bases, there was a span of 11 bases. This clonotype showed up many times. 5'RACE with 10-nucleotide random UMIs generated the cDNA. TCRdb reprocessed the 5' RACE reads via MiXCR and lists one record per CDR3 protein. Found here are 50,000 to 80,000 distinct CDR3 sequences, less than 5.5% of them singletons; the top ten hold 6.5% to 7.5%. J is TRBJ1-2 and V is TRBV15, with no clear D. The origin of this receptor is a man aged 30 to 45 with multiple sclerosis. Material: PBMCs. Here the CDR3 DNA reads TGTGCCACCAGCAGAGATCCCCACTCCACTAACTATGGCTACACCTTC. It codes for CATSRDPHSTNYGYTF. Combining the CDR3 with reference TRBV15 and TRBJ1-2 gives the whole variable domain DAMVIQNPRYQVTQFGKPVTLSCSQTLNHNVMYWYQQKSSQAPKLLFHYYDKDFNNEADTPDNFQSRRPNTSFCFLDIRSPGLGDTAMYLCATSRDPHSTNYGYTFGSGTRLTVV.